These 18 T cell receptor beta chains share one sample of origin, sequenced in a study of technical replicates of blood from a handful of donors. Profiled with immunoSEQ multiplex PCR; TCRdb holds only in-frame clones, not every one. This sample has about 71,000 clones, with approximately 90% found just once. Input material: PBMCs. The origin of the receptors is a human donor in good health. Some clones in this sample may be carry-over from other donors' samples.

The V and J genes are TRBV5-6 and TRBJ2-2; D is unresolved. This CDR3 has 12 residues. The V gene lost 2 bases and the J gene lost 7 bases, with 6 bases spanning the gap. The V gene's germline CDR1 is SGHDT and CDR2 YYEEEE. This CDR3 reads CASSFPGGELFF. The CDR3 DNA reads TGTGCCAGCAGCTTCCCCGGCGGGGAGCTGTTTTTT.

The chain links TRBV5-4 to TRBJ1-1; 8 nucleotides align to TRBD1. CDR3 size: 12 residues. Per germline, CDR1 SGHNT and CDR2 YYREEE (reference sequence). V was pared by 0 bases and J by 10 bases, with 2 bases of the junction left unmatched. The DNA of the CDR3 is TGTGCCAGCAGCTTGGCAGGGACAGGAGCTTTCTTT. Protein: CASSLAGTGAFF.

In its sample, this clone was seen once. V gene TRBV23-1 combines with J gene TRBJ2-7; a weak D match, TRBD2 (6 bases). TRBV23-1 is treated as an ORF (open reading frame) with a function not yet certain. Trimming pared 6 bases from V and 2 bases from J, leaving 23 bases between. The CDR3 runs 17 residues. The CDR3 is CASRERPGLLLPYEQYF. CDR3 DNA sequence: TGCGCCAGCAGAGAAAGACCGGGACTTTTATTGCCCTACGAGCAGTACTTC.

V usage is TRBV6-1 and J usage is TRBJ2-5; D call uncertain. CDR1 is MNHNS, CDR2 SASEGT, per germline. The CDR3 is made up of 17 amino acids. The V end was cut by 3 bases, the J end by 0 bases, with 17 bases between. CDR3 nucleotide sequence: TGTGCCAGCAGTGATACCTTACCCACACCGTACCAAGAGACCCAGTACTTC. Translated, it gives CASSDTLPTPYQETQYF.

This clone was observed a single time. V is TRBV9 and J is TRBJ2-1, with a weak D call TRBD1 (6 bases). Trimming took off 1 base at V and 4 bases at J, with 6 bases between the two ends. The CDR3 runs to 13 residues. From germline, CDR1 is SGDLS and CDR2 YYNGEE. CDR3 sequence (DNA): TGTGCCAGCAGCGTAACAGGGTACAATGAGCAGTTCTTC. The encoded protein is CASSVTGYNEQFF.

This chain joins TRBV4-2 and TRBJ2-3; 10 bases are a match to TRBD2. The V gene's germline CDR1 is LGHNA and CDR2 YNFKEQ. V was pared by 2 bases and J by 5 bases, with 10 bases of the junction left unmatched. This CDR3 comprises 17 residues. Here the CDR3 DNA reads TGTGCCAGCAGCCAAAGTGGCCTAGCGGGAGTTTTAGATACGCAGTATTTT. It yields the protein CASSQSGLAGVLDTQYF.

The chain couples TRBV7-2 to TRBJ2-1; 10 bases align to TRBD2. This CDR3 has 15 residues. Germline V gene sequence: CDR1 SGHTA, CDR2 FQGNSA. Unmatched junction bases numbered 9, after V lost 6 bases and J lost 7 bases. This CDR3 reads CASRLSGGAWNEQFF. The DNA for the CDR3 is TGTGCCAGCAGACTCAGCGGGGGGGCCTGGAATGAGCAGTTCTTC.

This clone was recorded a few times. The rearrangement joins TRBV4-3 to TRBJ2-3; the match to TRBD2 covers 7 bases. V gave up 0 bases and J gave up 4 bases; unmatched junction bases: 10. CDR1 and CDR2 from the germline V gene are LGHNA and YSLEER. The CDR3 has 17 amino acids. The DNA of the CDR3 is TGCGCCAGCAGCCAAGATCAAGGCGGGAGCGGGGCAGATACGCAGTATTTT. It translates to CASSQDQGGSGADTQYF.

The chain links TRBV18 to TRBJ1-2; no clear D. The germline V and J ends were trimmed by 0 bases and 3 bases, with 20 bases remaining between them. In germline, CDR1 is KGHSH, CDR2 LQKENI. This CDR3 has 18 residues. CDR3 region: CASSPPTVASPLDYGYTF. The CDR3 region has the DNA TGTGCCAGCTCACCACCTACCGTGGCGTCCCCTCTAGACTATGGCTACACCTTC.

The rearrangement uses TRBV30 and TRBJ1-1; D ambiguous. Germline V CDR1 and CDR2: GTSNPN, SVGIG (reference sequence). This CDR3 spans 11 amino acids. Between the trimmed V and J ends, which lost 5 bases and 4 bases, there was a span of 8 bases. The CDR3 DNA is TGTGCCTGGGGGGAGTTCACTGAAGCTTTCTTT. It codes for CAWGEFTEAFF.

CDR3 DNA: TGTGCCAGCAGCCGACAGGTTGTGAGCAATCAGCCCCAGCATTTT. It codes for CASSRQVVSNQPQHF. The chain is built from TRBV6-6 and TRBJ1-5, with D perhaps TRBD1 (6 bases). V shed 6 bases and J shed 1 base, with 13 bases lying between them. Germline CDR1 MNHNY, CDR2 SVGAGI (reference sequence). This CDR3 has 15 residues.

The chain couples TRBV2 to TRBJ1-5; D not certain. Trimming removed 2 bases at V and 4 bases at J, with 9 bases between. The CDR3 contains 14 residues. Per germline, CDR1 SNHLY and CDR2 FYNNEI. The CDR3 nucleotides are TGTGCCAGCAGTGAAACTACTGGAAATCAGCCCCAGCATTTT. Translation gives CASSETTGNQPQHF.

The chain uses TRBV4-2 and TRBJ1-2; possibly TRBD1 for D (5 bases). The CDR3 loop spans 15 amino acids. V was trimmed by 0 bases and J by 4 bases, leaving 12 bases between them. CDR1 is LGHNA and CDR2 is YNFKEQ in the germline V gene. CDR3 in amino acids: CASSQDYGGGYGYTF. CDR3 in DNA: TGTGCCAGCAGCCAAGATTATGGGGGAGGCTATGGCTACACCTTC.

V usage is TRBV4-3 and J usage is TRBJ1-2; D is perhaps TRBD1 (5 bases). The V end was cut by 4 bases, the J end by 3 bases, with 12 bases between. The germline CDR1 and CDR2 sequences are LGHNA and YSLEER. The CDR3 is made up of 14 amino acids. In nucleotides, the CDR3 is TGCGCCAGCAGCCGGAACGCGGGGGACTATGGCTACACCTTC. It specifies CASSRNAGDYGYTF.

The DNA of the CDR3 is TGTGCCAGCAGTTACGGACAGCTTCACTCTGGAAACACCATATATTTT. Encoded protein: CASSYGQLHSGNTIYF. The chain carries TRBV6-6 and TRBJ1-3; D possibly corresponds to TRBD1 (6 bases). Germline values: CDR1 MNHNY, CDR2 SVGAGI (reference sequence). Between the trimmed V and J ends, which lost 2 bases and 0 bases, there was a span of 11 bases. CDR3 length equals 16 residues.

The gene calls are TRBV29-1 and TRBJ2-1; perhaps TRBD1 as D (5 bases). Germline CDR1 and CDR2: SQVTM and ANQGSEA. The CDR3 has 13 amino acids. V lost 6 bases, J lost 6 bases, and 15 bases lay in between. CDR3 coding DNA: TGCAGCGTGTCCCCGAGACAGATCAATGAGCAGTTCTTC. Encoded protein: CSVSPRQINEQFF.

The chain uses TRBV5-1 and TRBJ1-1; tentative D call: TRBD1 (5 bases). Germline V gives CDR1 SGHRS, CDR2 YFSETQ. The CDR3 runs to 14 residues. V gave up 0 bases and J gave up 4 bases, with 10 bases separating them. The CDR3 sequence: CASSLEGWSTEAFF. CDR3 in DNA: TGCGCCAGCAGCTTGGAGGGGTGGAGCACTGAAGCTTTCTTT.

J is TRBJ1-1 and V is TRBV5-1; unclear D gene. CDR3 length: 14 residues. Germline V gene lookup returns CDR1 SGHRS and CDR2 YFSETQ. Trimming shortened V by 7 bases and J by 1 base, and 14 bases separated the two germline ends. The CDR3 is CASGPLGSNTEAFF. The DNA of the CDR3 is TGCGCCAGCGGTCCGTTGGGCTCGAACACTGAAGCTTTCTTT.